One and the same sample provided the 29 T cell receptor beta chains below, sequenced in a study of blood T cell repertoires in COVID-19. Here immunoSEQ multiplex PCR was the method, and the copy in TCRdb shows in-frame clones only, minus some. The sample carries tens of thousands of clones, around nine tenths recorded once. Sequenced sample: peripheral blood. The origin of the receptors is a human donor with active COVID-19. The donor label of this sample is uncertain.

This rearrangement joins TRBV30 to TRBJ1-3, with 7 bases fitting TRBD1. CDR3 length equals 15 residues. V lost 0 bases, J lost 2 bases, and 4 bases stayed unmatched. Germline lookup yields CDR1 GTSNPN and CDR2 SVGIG (reference sequence). As DNA, the CDR3 is TGTGCCTGGAGTGTAAACAGGGGAGCTGGAAACACCATATATTTT. This codes for CAWSVNRGAGNTIYF.

This chain connects TRBV18 to TRBJ1-5; TRBD1 agrees at 7 bases. CDR3 length: 14 residues. The trim removed 6 bases at V and 2 bases at J, leaving 4 bases unmatched. Germline V CDR1 and CDR2: KGHSH, LQKENI. The CDR3 region has the DNA TGTGCCAGCTCCCAGGGGGGCCGCAATCAGCCCCAGCATTTT. This gives the protein CASSQGGRNQPQHF.

V and J are TRBV7-9 and TRBJ2-2; 10 bases align to TRBD2. CDR1 SEHNR and CDR2 FQNEAQ come from the germline V gene (reference sequence). V gave up 4 bases and J gave up 5 bases; unmatched junction bases: 10. The CDR3 extends over 17 amino acids. The CDR3 bases are TGTGCCAGCAGCTACCCCCCTAGCGGGAGACCGACCGGGGAGCTGTTTTTT. It encodes CASSYPPSGRPTGELFF. The complete variable domain, with remaining parts taken from reference TRBV7-9 and TRBJ2-2, reads DTGVSQNPRHKITKRGQNVTFRCDPISEHNRLYWYRQTLGQGPEFLTYFQNEAQLEKSRLLSDRFSAERPKGSFSTLEIQRTEQGDSAMYLCASSYPPSGRPTGELFFGEGSRLTVL.

J is TRBJ1-5 and V is TRBV5-8; the match to TRBD1 covers 9 bases. Germline V gene lookup returns CDR1 SGHTS and CDR2 YDEGEE. Unmatched junction bases numbered 6, after V lost 4 bases and J lost 1 base. CDR3 length: 16 amino acids. This chain's CDR3 is CASSLDRGGSNQPQHF. The CDR3 DNA sequence: TGTGCCAGCAGCCTGGACAGGGGAGGAAGCAATCAGCCCCAGCATTTT.

The chain links TRBV11-2 to TRBJ1-6; 7 nucleotides agree with TRBD1. Germline V lookup: CDR1 SGHAT, CDR2 FQNNGV. This CDR3 has 15 amino acids. After removal of 1 base from V and 7 bases from J, the junction contained 4 bases not matched to a gene. CDR3 nucleotide sequence: TGTGCCAGCAGCTTAGGGACAGGCGGGAATTCACCCCTCCACTTT. Its protein product is CASSLGTGGNSPLHF.

The chain combines TRBV11-3 with TRBJ2-7; no clear D gene. The CDR3 loop spans 14 amino acids. Germline CDR1 reads SGHNT; CDR2 reads YENEEA. V was clipped by 0 bases and J by 6 bases, with 12 bases between them. CDR3 sequence reads: CASSLDPSRSEQYF. In DNA, the CDR3 is TGTGCCAGCAGCTTAGACCCCTCTCGGAGCGAGCAGTACTTC.

The genes are TRBV2 and TRBJ2-7, with 10 bases identical to TRBD1. Germline values: CDR1 SNHLY, CDR2 FYNNEI. The CDR3 sequence is 16 residues long. Trimming took 4 bases from V and 1 from J; bases not matched to a gene: 7. The CDR3 loop is CASSARQGAPSYEQYF. The CDR3 DNA reads TGTGCCAGCAGTGCAAGACAGGGGGCACCTTCCTACGAGCAGTACTTC.

V usage is TRBV3-1 (or the pseudogene TRBV3-2) and J usage is TRBJ2-5; possible D gene TRBD2, 8 bases. Germline V CDR1 and CDR2: LGHDT, YNNKEL (reference sequence). The V end was cut by 4 bases, the J end by 1 base, with 13 bases between. There are 15 residues in the CDR3. The CDR3 DNA reads as TGTGCCAGCAGCCCCGGGAGGGGGCCCCAAGAGACCCAGTACTTC. Translated: CASSPGRGPQETQYF.

This clone was found once. V and J are TRBV2 and TRBJ2-1, with D maybe TRBD2 (6 bases). The V gene's germline CDR1 is SNHLY and CDR2 FYNNEI. The CDR3 consists of 14 residues. V dropped 5 bases and J dropped 4 bases, with 12 bases sitting between them. CDR3 loop: CASSLRTIYNEQFF. In nucleotides, the CDR3 is TGTGCCAGCAGTCTTCGGACTATTTACAATGAGCAGTTCTTC.

The V gene is TRBV14, the J gene TRBJ2-2; TRBD2 matches 12 bases. The CDR3 sequence is 15 residues long. The junction had 3 bases not matched to a gene; V was cut back by 4 bases and J by 6 bases. Germline V gene lookup returns CDR1 SGHDN and CDR2 FVKESK. DNA for the CDR3: TGTGCCAGCAGCCCGACTAGCGGGAGTCCCGGGGAGCTGTTTTTT. It encodes CASSPTSGSPGELFF.

A single count supports this clone. The V and J genes are TRBV18 and TRBJ2-7; D gene uncertain. This CDR3 has 14 amino acids. Germline V lookup: CDR1 KGHSH, CDR2 LQKENI. V was cut by 2 bases and J by 2 bases, with 10 bases left in between. The CDR3 here is CASSPGQKAYEQYF. CDR3 DNA sequence: TGTGCCAGCTCACCAGGGCAGAAGGCCTACGAGCAGTACTTC.

The chain recombines TRBV5-1 with TRBJ1-2; 7 bases align to TRBD1. V lost 0 bases to trimming and J lost 5 bases; unmatched junction nucleotides: 4. Germline V CDR1 and CDR2: SGHRS, YFSETQ. This CDR3 has 14 residues. The CDR3 loop reads CASSLAQGGYGYTF. Written as DNA, the CDR3 is TGCGCCAGCAGCTTGGCGCAGGGGGGATATGGCTACACCTTC.

The chain links TRBV5-8 to TRBJ2-7; TRBD1 aligns across 9 bases. Germline CDR1 SGHTS, CDR2 YDEGEE. This CDR3 is 15 amino acids long. V was pared by 2 bases and J by 6 bases, with 9 bases of the junction left unmatched. The CDR3 loop is CASSFDRTGVGEQYF. The CDR3, as DNA: TGTGCCAGCAGCTTCGACCGGACAGGGGTAGGCGAGCAGTACTTC.

This clone was detected only a few times. This sequence joins TRBV4-2 and TRBJ2-7, with D perhaps matching TRBD1 (6 bases). The CDR3 length is 15 residues. From germline, CDR1 is LGHNA and CDR2 YNFKEQ. Trimming left V 2 bases short and J 0 bases short, with 11 bases between. CDR3 sequence reads: CASSQLRGISYEQYF. In nucleotides, the CDR3 is TGTGCCAGCAGCCAACTCAGGGGAATCTCCTACGAGCAGTACTTC.

The V call is TRBV6-1, the J call TRBJ1-2; TRBD1 aligns across 7 bases. In germline, CDR1 is MNHNS, CDR2 SASEGT. Germline trimming cut 3 bases from V and 7 bases from J; bases unmatched to any gene: 5. There are 13 residues in the CDR3. The CDR3 DNA reads as TGTGCCAGCAGTGACAGGGGGATAGGTGGCTACACCTTC. Translating it yields CASSDRGIGGYTF.

This CDR3 is CASSPGNGPSIYSNQPQHF. The CDR3 DNA sequence: TGTGCCAGCAGCCCCGGAAATGGGCCCTCGATTTATAGCAATCAGCCCCAGCATTTT. The chain links TRBV7-8 to TRBJ1-5; no reliable D call. V was shortened by 5 bases and J by 0 bases, with 23 bases between the two germline ends. Germline CDR1 SGHVS, CDR2 FQNEAQ. The CDR3 loop spans 19 amino acids.

This sequence joins TRBV11-2 and TRBJ2-3, with D hard to call. The ends were cut back, 2 bases at V and 2 bases at J, with 11 bases in the middle. The length of the CDR3 is 15 residues. Germline V gene lookup returns CDR1 SGHAT and CDR2 FQNNGV. The DNA for the CDR3 is TGTGCCAGCAGCTTAAATGCAGGAAACACAGATACGCAGTATTTT. Translation: CASSLNAGNTDTQYF.

CDR3 loop: CASSQKDTALGGYTF. CDR3 nucleotides: TGCGCCAGCAGCCAAAAGGACACAGCTCTCGGTGGCTACACCTTC. V and J are TRBV4-1 and TRBJ1-2; D may be TRBD1 (5 bases). The V end lost 2 bases, the J end lost 7 bases, and 17 bases lay between the germline ends. This CDR3 spans 15 amino acids. From germline, CDR1 is MGHRA and CDR2 YSYEKL.

The chain couples TRBV9 to TRBJ2-2; D possibly corresponds to TRBD1 (6 bases). Per germline, CDR1 SGDLS and CDR2 YYNGEE. The CDR3 has 15 amino acids. Trimming left V 2 bases short and J 3 bases short, with 11 bases between. This CDR3 is CASSVRQVDTGELFF. CDR3 nucleotides: TGTGCCAGCAGCGTCAGACAGGTGGACACCGGGGAGCTGTTTTTT.

The chain links TRBV4-2 to TRBJ2-7; TRBD1 might be the D (6 bases). This CDR3 contains 16 residues. Trimming took off 3 bases at V and 2 bases at J, with 17 bases between the two ends. Per germline, CDR1 LGHNA and CDR2 YNFKEQ. The CDR3 loop is CASSHPPTGAPYEQYF. DNA of the CDR3: TGTGCCAGCAGCCATCCCCCGACAGGCGCTCCCTACGAGCAGTACTTC.

V and J are TRBV5-4 and TRBJ2-7; 9 nucleotides match TRBD1. Germline assignment: CDR1 SGHNT and CDR2 YYREEE (reference sequence). V dropped 3 bases and J dropped 2; count of bases not matched to a gene: 6. The CDR3 covers 15 residues. In DNA, the CDR3 is TGTGCCAGCAGCTCGAGGACAGGGGCTCCCTACGAGCAGTACTTC. This translates into CASSSRTGAPYEQYF. The full variable domain, rest sourced from reference TRBV5-4 and TRBJ2-7, is ETGVTQSPTHLIKTRGQQVTLRCSSQSGHNTVSWYQQALGQGPQFIFQYYREEENGRGNFPPRFSGLQFPNYSSELNVNALELDDSALYLCASSSRTGAPYEQYFGPGTRLTVT.

On this clone itself: Distinct nucleotide sequences in the sample also encode this CDR3. The CDR3 nucleotides read TGTGCCAGCAGTTACAGCGGGGGAGGGAATGAGCAGTTCTTC. Residues: CASSYSGGGNEQFF. The chain combines TRBV6-5 with TRBJ2-1, with TRBD2 matching 8 bases. V lost 2 bases to trimming and J lost 7 bases; unmatched junction nucleotides: 4. This CDR3 spans 14 amino acids. Germline V gene lookup returns CDR1 MNHEY and CDR2 SVGAGI.

The genes are TRBV10-3 and TRBJ1-2; no clear D gene. V lost 2 bases to trimming and J lost 0 bases, with 4 bases between them. Germline lookup yields CDR1 ENHRY and CDR2 SYGVKD. CDR3 length: 13 residues. CDR3 loop: CAISEQSNYGYTF. The DNA for the CDR3 is TGTGCCATCAGTGAGCAGTCTAACTATGGCTACACCTTC.

As DNA, the CDR3 is TGTGCCAGCAGCTTAGTCGGCGGACAAGAGACCCAGTACTTC. Its translation is CASSLVGGQETQYF. The genes are TRBV13 and TRBJ2-5; D gene unclear. Trimming left V 1 base short and J 2 bases short, with 8 bases between. Looked up from germline, CDR1 is PRHDT and CDR2 is FYEKMQ (reference sequence). The CDR3 contains 14 residues.

The chain combines TRBV6-6 with TRBJ1-6; D remains unclear. Trimming removed 4 bases at V and 10 bases at J, with 17 bases between. CDR1 is MNHNY and CDR2 is SVGAGI in the germline V gene (reference sequence). The CDR3 contains 15 residues. The CDR3 here is CASSFNARDGSPLHF. DNA for the CDR3: TGTGCCAGCAGTTTCAATGCCCGGGATGGATCACCCCTCCACTTT.

The J gene is TRBJ1-1, the V gene TRBV5-1, with D perhaps TRBD1 (6 bases). The V end lost 8 bases, the J end lost 0 bases, and 11 bases lay between the germline ends. CDR1 and CDR2 from the germline V gene are SGHRS and YFSETQ. This CDR3 is 13 amino acids long. As DNA, the CDR3 is TGCGCCAGTCGACAGGACCTGAACACTGAAGCTTTCTTT. Translation gives CASRQDLNTEAFF. Full variable domain (rest looked up from reference TRBV5-1 and TRBJ1-1): KAGVTQTPRYLIKTRGQQVTLSCSPISGHRSVSWYQQTPGQGLQFLFEYFSETQRNKGNFPGRFSGRQFSNSRSEMNVSTLELGDSALYLCASRQDLNTEAFFGQGTRLTVV.

The chain has TRBV11-2 and TRBJ2-7; the match to TRBD2 covers 9 bases. The CDR3 covers 15 residues. CDR1 is SGHAT and CDR2 is FQNNGV in the germline V gene. J gave up 4 bases and V 2 bases, and 6 bases lay outside the gene matches. The CDR3 sequence: CASSLLASGKYEQYF. CDR3 bases: TGTGCCAGCAGCTTACTCGCTAGCGGGAAATACGAGCAGTACTTC. Filled out from reference TRBV11-2 and TRBJ2-7, the complete variable domain reads EAGVAQSPRYKIIEKRQSVAFWCNPISGHATLYWYQQILGQGPKLLIQFQNNGVVDDSQLPKDRFSAERLKGVDSTLKIQPAKLEDSAVYLCASSLLASGKYEQYFGPGTRLTVT.

The chain recombines TRBV6-5 with TRBJ2-1; 8 positions match TRBD1. Germline CDR1 MNHEY, CDR2 SVGAGI. The CDR3 consists of 15 residues. V trimming: 8 bases; J trimming: 0 bases; junction bases outside the gene matches: 6. CDR3 coding DNA: TGTGCCAGCGAACGGACAGGGAGCTCCTACAATGAGCAGTTCTTC. This translates into CASERTGSSYNEQFF.

This chain links TRBV7-3 with TRBJ2-6; 9 bases are shared with TRBD1. Germline V gene data show CDR1 as SGHTA and CDR2 as FQGTGA. Germline trimming cut 2 bases from V and 1 base from J; bases unmatched to any gene: 6. This CDR3 is 18 amino acids long. The CDR3 loop reads CASSLSGQGLSGANVLTF. CDR3 nucleotides: TGTGCCAGCAGCTTATCGGGACAGGGATTGTCTGGGGCCAACGTCCTGACTTTC.